Listed below are T cell receptor beta chains from one sample, sequenced in a study of cytomegalovirus exposure and HLA in healthy donors. This table comes from immunoSEQ multiplex PCR, and its TCRdb copy is limited to in-frame clones, with some not included. The sample lists around 88,000 clones, more than 60% occurring once. Sequencing was performed on PBMCs. Receptors originate from a man aged 45-60 years in good health and CMV-seropositive. Each CDR3 is given with its conserved first and last residue. A D gene is named only where the DNA matches it firmly. Rows may omit the clone size; those that give it use once, few, many or a size class.

>TRBJ2-7|TRBV28|.|.
CASSSPAYEQYF
TGTGCCAGCAGTTCTCCAGCCTACGAGCAGTACTTC
>TRBJ1-6|TRBV19|.|.
CASSIQGSGDSPLHF
TGTGCCAGTAGTATTCAGGGGAGCGGGGATTCACCCCTCCACTTT
>TRBJ2-7|TRBV28|.|.
CASTFGSYEQYF
TGTGCCAGCACTTTCGGGAGCTACGAGCAGTACTTC
>TRBJ2-5|TRBV10-3|TRBD2|few
CAISGTSVGGTQYF
TGTGCCATCAGTGGGACTAGCGTAGGTGGGACCCAGTACTTC
>TRBJ2-3|TRBV27|TRBD1|.
CASSLSRGISDTQYF
TGTGCCAGCAGTTTATCCAGGGGGATTTCAGATACGCAGTATTTT
>TRBJ2-1|TRBV5-8|.|.
CASSPGRVFVGGSSYNEQFF
TGTGCCAGCAGCCCGGGCAGGGTCTTTGTTGGTGGTAGCTCCTACAATGAGCAGTTCTTC
>TRBJ2-1|TRBV7-3|.|few
CASSLTGRGADNEQFF
TGTGCCAGCAGCTTAACTGGCAGGGGAGCTGACAATGAGCAGTTCTTC
>TRBJ1-6|TRBV5-8|TRBD1|.
CASSPPGQDAPYNSPLHF
TGTGCCAGCAGCCCCCCCGGACAGGACGCCCCCTATAATTCACCCCTCCACTTT
>TRBJ1-5|TRBV28|TRBD1|.
CASSHLLQGNQPQHF
TGTGCCAGCAGCCATCTCCTACAGGGGAATCAGCCCCAGCATTTT
>TRBJ2-3|TRBV25-1|.|few
CASSEAGPDTQYF
TGTGCCAGCAGTGAAGCAGGGCCAGATACGCAGTATTTT
>TRBJ2-1|TRBV7-9|.|.
CASSLAVDYLWDEQFF
TGTGCCAGCAGCTTAGCGGTGGACTATCTCTGGGATGAGCAGTTCTTC
>TRBJ2-5|TRBV27|.|.
CASSFGLGGPQETQYF
TGTGCCAGCAGTTTCGGACTTGGCGGACCCCAAGAGACCCAGTACTTC
>TRBJ2-7|TRBV29-1|.|.
CSVEGRGHEQYF
TGCAGCGTTGAGGGCAGGGGTCACGAGCAGTACTTC
>TRBJ2-1|TRBV30|.|few
CAWAPGGGEEQFF
TGTGCCTGGGCCCCTGGGGGCGGAGAGGAGCAGTTCTTC
>TRBJ2-3|TRBV7-3|TRBD2|.
CASSSIAGGPVDTQYF
TGTGCCAGCAGCTCAATAGCGGGGGGGCCGGTAGATACGCAGTATTTT
>TRBJ2-1|TRBV6-5|.|.
CASSYTYDNEQFF
TGTGCCAGCAGTTACACTTACGACAATGAGCAGTTCTTC
>TRBJ1-3|TRBV30|.|.
CAWSLGNTIYF
TGTGCCTGGAGTCTGGGAAACACCATATATTTT
>TRBJ1-5|TRBV7-3|.|.
CASSLTFREAKYYSNQPQHF
TGTGCCAGCAGCTTAACTTTTCGGGAGGCTAAATACTATAGCAATCAGCCCCAGCATTTT
>TRBJ2-5|TRBV7-9|.|.
CASSFRSSETQYF
TGTGCCAGCAGCTTTCGTAGTTCGGAGACCCAGTACTTC
>TRBJ1-1|TRBV6-6|TRBD1|.
CASSRTGNQAFF
TGTGCCAGCAGCCGGACAGGGAACCAGGCTTTCTTT
>TRBJ2-7|TRBV28|TRBD2|.
CASSPGLAGSYEQYF
TGTGCCAGCAGTCCGGGACTAGCGGGGTCCTACGAGCAGTACTTC
>TRBJ2-7|TRBV6-6|TRBD2|once
CASGFLGGSNEQYF
TGTGCCAGCGGGTTTTTGGGGGGGAGCAACGAGCAGTACTTC
>TRBJ1-5|TRBV5-6|.|.
CASSLAAGKIYQPQHF
TGTGCCAGCAGCTTGGCGGCAGGGAAGATTTATCAGCCCCAGCATTTT
>TRBJ2-7|TRBV5-1|.|.
CASSPPQGNEQYF
TGCGCCAGCAGCCCCCCACAGGGTAACGAGCAGTACTTC
>TRBJ2-7|TRBV4-3|.|.
CASSQEGGREQYF
TGCGCCAGCAGCCAAGAGGGGGGTCGCGAGCAGTACTTC
>TRBJ2-1|TRBV5-1|TRBD2|few
CASSLVASGVGDEQFF
TGCGCCAGCAGCTTGGTTGCGAGCGGGGTAGGGGATGAGCAGTTCTTC
>TRBJ2-7|TRBV6-1|TRBD1|.
CASSEGQGLYEQYF
TGTGCCAGCAGTGAAGGACAGGGGCTCTACGAGCAGTACTTC
>TRBJ1-1|TRBV6-1|.|.
CASGRREQDNTEAFF
TGTGCCAGCGGCCGGAGGGAACAGGATAACACTGAAGCTTTCTTT
>TRBJ2-7|TRBV2|.|few
CASSRQSYEQYF
TGTGCCAGCAGCAGGCAGTCCTACGAGCAGTACTTC
>TRBJ2-5|TRBV27|.|.
CASKGGNQETQYF
TGTGCCAGCAAAGGGGGAAACCAAGAGACCCAGTACTTC
>TRBJ2-5|TRBV7-9|TRBD1|.
CASSYGTGESETQYF
TGTGCCAGCAGCTATGGGACAGGGGAGAGCGAGACCCAGTACTTC
>TRBJ1-1|TRBV10-3|.|once
CAISDQGNTEAFF
TGTGCCATCAGTGATCAGGGGAACACTGAAGCTTTCTTT
>TRBJ1-1|TRBV12-5|.|.
CASGSAGGVAFF
TGTGCTAGTGGTTCGGCCGGAGGGGTTGCTTTCTTT
>TRBJ1-1|TRBV11-2|.|.
CASSLEGGNTEAFF
TGTGCCAGCAGCTTAGAAGGAGGGAACACTGAAGCTTTCTTT
>TRBJ2-7|TRBV28|TRBD2|.
CASSGGLSNEQYF
TGTGCCAGCAGTGGGGGACTATCCAACGAGCAGTACTTC
>TRBJ2-7|TRBV6-5|TRBD1|.
CASTQGARDEQYF
TGTGCCAGCACCCAGGGGGCTCGGGACGAGCAGTACTTC
>TRBJ1-1|TRBV4-1|.|.
CASSQIGEGAEAFF
TGCGCCAGCAGCCAAATAGGAGAGGGGGCTGAAGCTTTCTTT
>TRBJ2-2|TRBV18|.|once
CASSPAAVSNAGELFF
TGTGCCAGCTCACCGGCGGCGGTGTCGAACGCCGGGGAGCTGTTTTTT
>TRBJ1-1|TRBV7-2|TRBD1|.
CASSLDHRGGTEAFF
TGTGCCAGCAGCTTAGATCACAGGGGAGGAACTGAAGCTTTCTTT
>TRBJ1-2|TRBV7-9|TRBD1|.
CATTTGGIGYTF
TGTGCCACCACGACAGGGGGCATTGGCTACACCTTC
>TRBJ1-1|TRBV4-3|TRBD1|.
CASSQGTGDNTEAFF
TGCGCCAGCAGCCAGGGGACAGGGGATAACACTGAAGCTTTCTTT
>TRBJ1-1|TRBV7-2|TRBD1|.
CASSSGGMNTEAFF
TGTGCCAGCAGCTCAGGGGGAATGAACACTGAAGCTTTCTTT
>TRBJ1-1|TRBV9|.|.
CASSVGLKNTEAFF
TGTGCCAGCAGCGTAGGACTCAAGAACACTGAAGCTTTCTTT
>TRBJ2-7|TRBV19|.|.
CASSIGTSPYYEQYF
TGTGCCAGTAGTATAGGAACATCTCCTTACTACGAGCAGTACTTC
>TRBJ1-2|TRBV18|.|.
CASSASGQIYGYTF
TGTGCCAGCTCAGCGAGCGGACAGATCTATGGCTACACCTTC
>TRBJ1-2|TRBV4-3|.|.
CASSQDRLRSYGYTF
TGCGCCAGCAGCCAAGATCGACTGCGGTCCTATGGCTACACCTTC
>TRBJ1-6|TRBV7-9|.|once
CASSPVRDSPLHF
TGTGCCAGCAGCCCCGTCAGGGATTCACCCCTCCACTTT
>TRBJ1-2|TRBV28|.|few
CASSSPEAGATYGYTF
TGTGCCAGCAGTTCCCCTGAGGCAGGGGCAACCTATGGCTACACCTTC
>TRBJ1-4|TRBV29-1|.|.
CSVVTGVNEKLFF
TGCAGCGTTGTTACGGGGGTTAATGAAAAACTGTTTTTT
>TRBJ2-3|TRBV6-5|TRBD2|.
CASSSGVWPDTQYF
TGTGCCAGCAGTAGCGGGGTGTGGCCAGATACGCAGTATTTT
>TRBJ2-5|TRBV27|TRBD2|.
CASTATSGAGETQYF
TGTGCCAGCACCGCAACTAGCGGGGCGGGAGAGACCCAGTACTTC
>TRBJ1-1|TRBV5-8|TRBD1|few
CASSRDRGTEAFF
TGTGCCAGCAGCCGAGACAGGGGAACTGAAGCTTTCTTT
>TRBJ2-7|TRBV7-6|TRBD1|.
CASSRDREDEQYF
TGTGCCAGCAGCCGGGACAGGGAGGACGAGCAGTACTTC
>TRBJ1-1|TRBV11-3|TRBD1|once
CASSLRDRGNTEAFF
TGTGCCAGCAGCCTTCGGGACAGGGGGAACACTGAAGCTTTCTTT
>TRBJ2-7|TRBV7-2|.|.
CASSLGAGLNSEQYF
TGTGCCAGCAGCTTAGGGGCGGGGCTAAACAGCGAGCAGTACTTC
>TRBJ2-2|TRBV5-1|.|.
CASRQGRTGELFF
TGCGCCAGCAGGCAGGGCCGCACCGGGGAGCTGTTTTTT
>TRBJ2-2|TRBV30|TRBD2|.
CAWSQQRGRGELLF
TGTGCCTGGAGTCAACAGCGGGGGCGAGGGGAGCTGCTTTTT
>TRBJ1-5|TRBV7-2|.|once
CASSFGGRVSNQPQHF
TGTGCCAGCAGCTTCGGAGGGCGGGTCAGCAATCAGCCCCAGCATTTT
>TRBJ1-2|TRBV4-3|TRBD1|.
CASSQDLGTGVYGYPF
TGCGCCAGCAGCCAAGATCTCGGGACAGGGGTCTATGGCTACCCCTTC